The 6 T cell receptor beta chains below come from one sample, sequenced in a study of T cell responses to AZD1222 COVID-19 vaccine. The protocol was immunoSEQ multiplex PCR, while the TCRdb copy is restricted to in-frame clones and leaves out a portion. Of roughly 100,000 clones in the sample, nearly 95% were seen once. This specimen consisted of peripheral blood, obtained on day 0 of AZD1222 vaccination. The source is an adult in good health.

The chain recombines TRBV6-5 with TRBJ2-1; D is perhaps TRBD1 (5 bases). The V gene lost 2 bases and the J gene lost 5 bases, with 16 bases spanning the gap. This CDR3 spans 16 amino acids. CDR1 and CDR2 (germline): MNHEY, SVGAGI. The CDR3 DNA sequence: TGTGCCAGCAGTTACCCGCGTCCAGGGCTTAACAATGAGCAGTTCTTC. Encoded protein: CASSYPRPGLNNEQFF.

In its sample, this clone was seen once. This chain connects TRBV19 to TRBJ2-7; no definite D call. CDR1 and CDR2 (germline): LNHDA, SQIVND (reference sequence). This CDR3 has 11 residues. The V gene lost 8 bases and the J gene lost 5 bases, with 10 bases spanning the gap. The CDR3 DNA reads TGTGCCAGTCGGGTCCGTGACGAGCAGTACTTC. It yields the protein CASRVRDEQYF.

Only a few counts were recorded for this clone. The chain is built from TRBV7-9 and TRBJ2-6, with D unresolved. The ends were cut back, 7 bases at V and 2 bases at J, with 6 bases in the middle. Per the germline V gene, CDR1 is SEHNR and CDR2 is FQNEAQ (reference sequence). The CDR3 has 13 amino acids. The CDR3 DNA reads TGTGCCAGCACGGAGACTGGGGCCAACGTCCTGACTTTC. Translation: CASTETGANVLTF.

The chain couples TRBV28 to TRBJ1-3, with a possible D match to TRBD1 (5 bases). From germline, CDR1 is MDHEN and CDR2 SYDVKM. With 5 bases removed from V and 0 bases from J, the gap between germline ends came to 14 bases. The CDR3 sequence is 16 residues long. The CDR3 nucleotides are TGTGCCAGCAGTCCCTCGGGGCAGCCCTCTGGAAACACCATATATTTT. Translating it yields CASSPSGQPSGNTIYF.

This sequence joins TRBV6-5 and TRBJ1-5; TRBD1 matches 7 bases. The V gene end was trimmed by 6 bases and the J gene end by 4 bases; junction bases not matched to a gene: 3. Germline assignment: CDR1 MNHEY and CDR2 SVGAGI. The CDR3 spans 13 residues. The CDR3, as DNA: TGTGCCAGCAGACAGGGGTGGAATCAGCCCCAGCATTTT. Protein product: CASRQGWNQPQHF.

The J gene is TRBJ1-3, the V gene TRBV3-1 (or the pseudogene TRBV3-2); D is unclear. The CDR3 is made up of 14 amino acids. V shed 3 bases and J shed 0 bases, with 6 bases lying between them. Germline assignment: CDR1 LGHDT and CDR2 YNNKEL (reference sequence). This chain's CDR3 is CASSHRISGNTIYF. The DNA of the CDR3 is TGTGCCAGCAGCCATAGGATCTCTGGAAACACCATATATTTT.